This record looks at one T cell receptor beta chain sequence and its context. Using immunoSEQ multiplex PCR, the repertoire was profiled, and TCRdb retains in-frame clones only, with some absent. The sample shows around 200,000 clones, about 93% of them seen only once. The data belong to a study of control samples from healthy donors and cancer patients. With 6 bases clipped from V and 5 bases from J, the junction kept 5 bases outside the gene matches. The CDR3 sequence is 14 residues long. Germline CDR1 is LGHDT and CDR2 is YNNKEL (reference sequence). The TCR originated in a man aged 18 to 35 in good health. Sequenced material: blood. The rearrangement joins TRBV3-1 (or the pseudogene TRBV3-2) to TRBJ1-5; 9 positions match TRBD1. The CDR3 DNA reads TGTGCCAGCAGTCGGACAGGGGAATATCAGCCCCAGCATTTT. Its translation: CASSRTGEYQPQHF.